The 16 T cell receptor beta chains reported below all come from one sample, sequenced in a study of blood T cell repertoires in COVID-19. Sequencing was performed with immunoSEQ multiplex PCR; in TCRdb, only in-frame clones are kept and a portion is missing. The sample yields roughly 240,000 clones, roughly four fifths seen once. The sample was peripheral blood. The receptors come from an older woman with acute or convalescent COVID-19.

V and J are TRBV29-1 and TRBJ2-2, with D perhaps matching TRBD1 (6 bases). Trimming left V 6 bases short and J 6 bases short, with 20 bases between. Germline CDR1 and CDR2: SQVTM and ANQGSEA. The CDR3 covers 15 residues. Here the CDR3 DNA reads TGCAGCGTCCCCATCGGCCAGGGGTTTTCCGGGGAGCTGTTTTTT. This sequence encodes CSVPIGQGFSGELFF.

This chain links TRBV28 with TRBJ2-3; 8 bases line up with TRBD2. This CDR3 is 16 amino acids long. Germline assignment: CDR1 MDHEN and CDR2 SYDVKM. Trimming took 6 bases from V and 1 from J; bases not matched to a gene: 9. The CDR3, as DNA: TGTGCCAGCAGCTCTTCCGGGGGGGCGGGCACAGATACGCAGTATTTT. It encodes CASSSSGGAGTDTQYF.

The chain joins TRBV3-1 (or the pseudogene TRBV3-2) to TRBJ1-2, with TRBD1 matching over 9 bases. Germline values: CDR1 LGHDT, CDR2 YNNKEL (reference sequence). The CDR3 loop spans 14 amino acids. V shed 0 bases, J shed 8 bases, and the junction held 4 bases outside the gene matches. CDR3 sequence reads: CASSQEDRGGGYTF. The CDR3 region has the DNA TGTGCCAGCAGCCAAGAGGACAGGGGCGGCGGCTACACCTTC.

In this sample, this clone turned up once. V usage is TRBV7-2 and J usage is TRBJ2-1; 14 bases fit TRBD2. CDR3 length equals 14 residues. Germline V lookup: CDR1 SGHTA, CDR2 FQGNSA. The V gene end was trimmed by 3 bases and the J gene end by 13 bases; junction bases not matched to a gene: 5. The CDR3 DNA follows: TGTGCCAGCAGCTTTGGACTAGCGGGGGGTACTCAGTTCTTC. This sequence encodes CASSFGLAGGTQFF.

CDR3: CASSGSGGNEQFF. The CDR3 region has the DNA TGTGCCAGTAGTGGATCAGGGGGCAATGAGCAGTTCTTC. The J gene is TRBJ2-1, the V gene TRBV19, with TRBD1 matching 7 bases. V gave up 5 bases and J gave up 6 bases; unmatched junction bases: 4. This CDR3 has 13 residues. Germline V lookup: CDR1 LNHDA, CDR2 SQIVND (reference sequence).

This clone was seen a few times. The J gene is TRBJ1-5, the V gene TRBV6-2 or TRBV6-3; 8 bases align to TRBD1. There are 15 residues in the CDR3. Losses at the gene ends were 2 bases for V and 5 bases for J; bases not matched to a gene: 5. Germline-derived CDR1 and CDR2 are MNHEY and SVGEGT. The CDR3 sequence is CASSYQGAPYQPQHF. In DNA, the CDR3 is TGTGCCAGCAGTTACCAGGGGGCCCCGTATCAGCCCCAGCATTTT.

V and J are TRBV19 and TRBJ1-2; possibly TRBD1 for D (5 bases). The CDR3 sequence is 14 residues long. Looked up from germline, CDR1 is LNHDA and CDR2 is SQIVND (reference sequence). The V gene lost 3 bases and the J gene lost 6 bases, with 14 bases spanning the gap. The CDR3 DNA reads as TGTGCCAGTAGTATCCAGGCAGGGAGGGATGGCTACACCTTC. Translated: CASSIQAGRDGYTF.

The rearrangement links TRBV14 to TRBJ2-1, with D possibly being TRBD1 (7 bases). Germline assignment: CDR1 SGHDN and CDR2 FVKESK. The V end lost 3 bases, the J end lost 5 bases, and 20 bases lay between the germline ends. The CDR3 runs to 17 residues. Written as DNA, the CDR3 is TGTGCCAGCAGCCAGCGTGTAGGAGGCGGGACAGACAATGAGCAGTTCTTC. It is translated as CASSQRVGGGTDNEQFF.

V gene TRBV9 combines with J gene TRBJ2-2; D may be TRBD2 (6 bases). The CDR3 runs to 15 residues. V was shortened by 0 bases and J by 4 bases, with 10 bases between the two germline ends. Germline V gene lookup returns CDR1 SGDLS and CDR2 YYNGEE. The CDR3: CASSVGGVGTGELFF. CDR3 DNA: TGTGCCAGCAGCGTAGGCGGGGTCGGCACCGGGGAGCTGTTTTTT.

The V gene is TRBV19, the J gene TRBJ1-1; the match to TRBD1 covers 7 bases. V shed 4 bases, J shed 0 bases, and the junction held 11 bases outside the gene matches. Germline V lookup: CDR1 LNHDA, CDR2 SQIVND (reference sequence). The CDR3 is 17 amino acids. For the CDR3, the DNA is TGTGCCAGTAGTACCCTTCCGGGACAGCCTTTGAACACTGAAGCTTTCTTT. Its protein product is CASSTLPGQPLNTEAFF.

This chain connects TRBV7-2 to TRBJ1-2; the match to TRBD1 covers 9 bases. J lost 1 base, V lost 2 bases, and 8 bases had no gene match. The CDR3 length is 17 residues. CDR1 and CDR2 from the germline V gene are SGHTA and FQGNSA. CDR3 coding DNA: TGTGCCAGCAGCTTAACACAGGGGGCATATTATAACTATGGCTACACCTTC. Its protein is CASSLTQGAYYNYGYTF.

This chain connects TRBV19 to TRBJ1-6, with unresolved D. Germline assignment: CDR1 LNHDA and CDR2 SQIVND (reference sequence). CDR3 length: 15 residues. Trimming cost V 5 bases and J 7 bases, with 15 bases left between them. CDR3 in amino acids: CASSSTWGGNSPLHF. The CDR3 coding sequence is TGTGCCAGTAGTTCCACCTGGGGAGGAAATTCACCCCTCCACTTT.

The V and J genes are TRBV5-5 and TRBJ1-1; D unresolved. CDR1 and CDR2 from the germline V gene are SGHKS and YYEKEE (reference sequence). This CDR3 has 14 amino acids. V shed 0 bases and J shed 8 bases, with 14 bases lying between them. CDR3 amino acids: CASSLGLSGNEAFF. Here the CDR3 DNA reads TGTGCCAGCAGCTTGGGGCTATCGGGGAACGAAGCTTTCTTT.

The chain links TRBV19 to TRBJ2-5, with D perhaps matching TRBD2 (6 bases). V lost 6 bases and J 5 bases, leaving 22 bases between the germline ends. The CDR3 covers 16 residues. CDR1 is LNHDA, CDR2 SQIVND, per germline (reference sequence). The CDR3 DNA is TGTGCCAGTAGCCAATCCCCGGGGAGGATCTGGGAGACCCAGTACTTC. It encodes CASSQSPGRIWETQYF.

This chain uses TRBV3-1 (or the pseudogene TRBV3-2) with TRBJ2-2, with D unclear. V dropped 0 bases and J dropped 7 bases, with 6 bases sitting between them. The CDR3 loop spans 13 amino acids. The germline CDR1 and CDR2 sequences are LGHDT and YNNKEL (reference sequence). Written as DNA, the CDR3 is TGTGCCAGCAGCCAAGATCGAGGCGGGGAGCTGTTTTTT. Translation: CASSQDRGGELFF.

The V gene is TRBV3-1 (or the pseudogene TRBV3-2), the J gene TRBJ2-5; no reliable D call. Germline CDR1 and CDR2: LGHDT and YNNKEL (reference sequence). The CDR3 runs to 15 residues. V shed 0 bases and J shed 0 bases, with 8 bases lying between them. Here the CDR3 DNA reads TGTGCCAGCAGCCAAGAGCCCCTATACCAAGAGACCCAGTACTTC. This translates into CASSQEPLYQETQYF.